This TCR beta chain appears in the sequencing data of a study of blood T cells in healthy people across ages. A second PCR of 7 to 11 cycles used a sample-barcoded 5' primer and a J-beta primer mix. TCRdb re-analysed the 5' RACE reads in MiXCR, keeping a single row per CDR3 protein. The sample shows 950,000 to 1,200,000 distinct CDR3 sequences, approximately 38% of them seen only once. Germline CDR1 MNHEY, CDR2 SVGAGI. The CDR3 covers 16 residues. V gave up 6 bases and J gave up 2 bases, with 17 bases separating them. The TCR comes from a man younger than 35 in good health. The rearrangement uses TRBV6-5 and TRBJ1-5; unclear D gene. Sequences were obtained from blood. CDR3 loop: CASSLDTGGGNQPQHF. The CDR3 DNA is TGTGCCAGCAGCCTGGATACTGGCGGGGGCAATCAGCCCCAGCATTTT.